This T cell receptor beta chain was captured by sequencing in a study of regulatory T cells in long-lasting Graves disease. Overall study findings and caveats: Patients with persistent Graves' had lower TCR diversity than newly diagnosed patients. It was in persistent disease that TRBV28, TRBJ1-2 and TRBJ2-5 were favored.

The V gene's germline CDR1 is MDHEN and CDR2 SYDVKM. CDR3 size: 15 residues. J gave up 7 bases and V 5 bases, and 8 bases lay outside the gene matches. This clonotype was recorded at least ten times. The antigen is not known. With iRepertoire HTBI primers and Arm-PCR of CDR3 regions, TCR beta libraries were built. In TCRdb, the multiplex PCR reads were re-called with MiXCR into one record per CDR3 protein. The top ten clones hold around 40% of a sample with approximately 690,000 distinct CDR3 sequences, around 30% of them seen once. Specified time point: persistent/refractory GD, antithyroid drugs over 5 years with positive TRAb. The TCR library used RNA extracted from PBMCs. Patients were enrolled at an endocrinology department in Xi'an, China.

This TCR was sampled from a female donor with Graves disease. The rearrangement uses TRBV28 and TRBJ1-4, with 9 bases lining up with TRBD1. The material was peripheral blood mononuclear cells (PBMCs), obtained when the disease was refractory, from a patient treated with antithyroid drugs. CDR3 nucleotide sequence: TGTGCCAGCAGTACTAAATACAGGGGGCTTGAAAAACTGTTTTTT. Amino acids: CASSTKYRGLEKLFF.